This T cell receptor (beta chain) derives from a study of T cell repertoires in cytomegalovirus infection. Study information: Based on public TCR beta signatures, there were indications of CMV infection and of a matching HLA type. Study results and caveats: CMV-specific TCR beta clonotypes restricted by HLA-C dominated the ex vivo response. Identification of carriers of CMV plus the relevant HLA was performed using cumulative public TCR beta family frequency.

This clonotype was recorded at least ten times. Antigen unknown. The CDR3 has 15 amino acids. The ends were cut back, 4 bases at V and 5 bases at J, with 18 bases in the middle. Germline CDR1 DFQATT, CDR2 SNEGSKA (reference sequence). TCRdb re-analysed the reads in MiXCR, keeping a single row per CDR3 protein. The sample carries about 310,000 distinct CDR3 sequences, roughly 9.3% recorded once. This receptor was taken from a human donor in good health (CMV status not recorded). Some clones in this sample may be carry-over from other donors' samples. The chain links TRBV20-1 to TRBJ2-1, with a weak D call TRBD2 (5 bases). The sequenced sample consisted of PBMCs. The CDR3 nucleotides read TGCAGTGCTAAGGTTCAAGGAGGAAGGAACAATGAGCAGTTCTTC. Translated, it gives CSAKVQGGRNNEQFF.